This T cell receptor beta chain was documented in a study of T cells in Graves' hyperthyroidism and ophthalmopathy (dated 2019 in TCRdb). For context, the study as a whole: Peripheral blood samples were taken at initial diagnosis, before any treatment was given. Prospective prediction of ophthalmopathy was tested in an independent validation cohort consisting of under 20 hyperthyroidism patients and about 17 patients who later progressed to ophthalmopathy. TCR Vbeta CDR3 sequencing of 120 to 150 peripheral blood samples (43 ophthalmopathy, about 74 hyperthyroidism and around 17 progressor patients) is reported in the paper. For training and testing, the 100 or so patients in the discovery cohort were randomly divided in a 7:3 ratio. The study also compared thyroid tissue and blood T-cell repertoires from about six Graves' hyperthyroidism patients. TCR V-J signatures able to tell the groups apart were searched for in a discovery cohort of 90 to 100 patients, of whom over 40 had Graves' ophthalmopathy and some 60 had stable Graves' hyperthyroidism. After sampling, hyperthyroidism patients received methimazole starting at 30 mg daily, and ophthalmopathy patients received high-dose intravenous methylprednisolone.

There are many counts of this clonotype. Its antigen has not been determined. Base qualities are not provided; no much larger clone lies one nucleotide away. There are 16 amino acids in the CDR3, from cysteine to phenylalanine inclusive. Only the CDR3 DNA is retained, 48 bases long and in frame from the first base. V loses 7 bases of germline sequence and J loses 4 bases, and the interval between the two ends is 19 bases. From a lookup of the germline V gene (reference sequence), CDR1 and CDR2 are MNHEY and SMNVEV. Findings and caveats that apply to the study as a whole: In validation, the model predicted progression to ophthalmopathy with about 71% sensitivity and about 73% specificity, a median of approximately 6.5 months before onset. No statistical method was used to set the sample size in advance, and investigators knew the group allocation. A 13 V-J signature model separated ophthalmopathy from stable hyperthyroidism, with 87.88% sensitivity and 81.08% specificity in cross-validation and 80%/75% in testing. Blood samples also contained most of the expanded thyroid clonotypes (frequency above 0.001), which suggests that blood repertoires may reflect thyroid immune responses.

Stable Graves' hyperthyroidism was defined as the absence of progression to ophthalmopathy over 18 months of follow-up. The hyperthyroidism patients were between 18 and 65 years old and newly diagnosed, with a disease duration of less than 2 months. Any patient with an uncontrolled infection, another autoimmune disease, pregnancy or lactation was excluded. Diagnoses were based on clinical symptoms, serum thyroxine and TRAb, thyroid ultrasound and orbital computed tomography. PBMCs were isolated from 10 ml of fresh peripheral blood by Ficoll-Paque density gradient centrifugation. Total RNA was extracted with Trizol reagent, and quality was checked on an Agilent 2100 Bioanalyzer. Amplification of TCR beta CDR3 regions was carried out from RNA transcripts. The first round of RT-PCR for the TCR CDR3 was performed with the HTBI primer set and the Qiagen OneStep RT-PCR kit. Libraries were constructed in a second round of multiplex PCR, after which size selection and purification were carried out. Libraries were sequenced paired-end with 100 bp reads on an Illumina HiSeq2000. For the original study's pipeline: SOAPnuke was used to process the raw data, with reads discarded if the reads contained adapters or uncalled bases, had a mean Phred below 15, or lacked an exact constant-primer or identifier match. COPE v1.2.5 was used to merge high-quality paired reads, and clonotypes were defined as unique nucleotide sequences. MiTCR v1.1 was used to align clonotypes to the IMGT TRBV, TRBD and TRBJ reference segments. Analysis was restricted to V-J combinations with a frequency above 0.0001, which covered 99.2% of repertoires. The TCS score was defined as F50 (clonal expansion) divided by E x V (chaos), with BLOSUM62-based TCRdist calculated between CDR3 peptides within each V-J. Welch's t-statistics and random forest reduced roughly 540 V-J features to roughly 13, which were used in a naive Bayes classifier (R e1071). Using fastp trimming at Q25 and MiXCR clonotype assembly, TCRdb reanalyzed the public sequencing data and kept in-frame beta chains. Rows are unified per CDR3 protein, each entry keeping the most common DNA and genes. Clone size and V and J calls follow TCRdb, not the original study. A total of a few hundred thousand distinct CDR3 sequences appear in this sample, less than 20% of them only once. Around 6.6% of the sample is taken by the ten largest.

This TCR derives from a woman aged 25-40 years with Graves' hyperthyroidism. Material for sequencing was blood. The chain was built from TRBV27 and TRBJ2-2; matching of 6 bases hints at TRBD2 as the D gene. The DNA sequence reads TGTGCCAGCACCTTCACAGACTGGAGGGGCACCGGGGAGCTGTTTTTT. Its coded protein is CASTFTDWRGTGELFF.